This is a list of T cell receptor beta chains from one sample in a study of PD-1 blockade in classical Hodgkin lymphoma. Sequenced by immunoSEQ multiplex PCR; TCRdb stores in-frame clones only, minus some. The table includes fewer than 40,000 clones, 80% to 90% detected once. The sequencing input was CD4+ T cells from blood. The receptors come from a human donor with classical Hodgkin lymphoma. The CDR3 runs from the conserved cysteine through the conserved F or W. D genes are given only for firm matches. Expanded clones get a size class; other rows say once, few or many, or leave the size out.

size	V	D	J	DNA	CDR3
-	TRBV18	-	TRBJ1-5	TGTGCCAGCTCCCCTACAGGGTCTCCTAGCAATCAGCCCCAGCATTTT	CASSPTGSPSNQPQHF
few	TRBV28	-	TRBJ1-2	TGTGCCAGCAATCCCAGGGTAGGAGGCTACACCTTC	CASNPRVGGYTF
-	TRBV2	-	TRBJ2-3	TGTGCCAGCAGGATCAGGGGAACGGCGGATACGCAGTATTTT	CASRIRGTADTQYF
once	TRBV30	TRBD1	TRBJ2-7	TGTGCCTGGAGTGAGGGGACAGGGGCGTACGAGCAGTACTTC	CAWSEGTGAYEQYF
-	TRBV7-9	-	TRBJ2-5	TGTGCCAGCAGCTTATATAAATTCCCCACCGAGACCCAGTACTTC	CASSLYKFPTETQYF
-	TRBV2	-	TRBJ1-3	TGTGCCAGCGGCCAGGACGGAAACACCATATATTTT	CASGQDGNTIYF
-	TRBV25-1	TRBD1	TRBJ1-2	TGTGCCAGCAGTATGGCAGGGGGAAACTATGGCTACACCTTC	CASSMAGGNYGYTF
-	TRBV5-5	-	TRBJ2-1	TGTGCCAGCAGCTGGATCGGGGGGCCTTCGGCGAATGAGCAGTTCTTC	CASSWIGGPSANEQFF
-	TRBV7-9	-	TRBJ1-5	TGTGCCAGCAGCTTAGGGGTGGGTCAGCCCCAGCATTTT	CASSLGVGQPQHF
-	TRBV28	-	TRBJ2-3	TGTGCCAGCAGGACTCCAACCGATACGCAGTATTTT	CASRTPTDTQYF
-	TRBV11-2	TRBD2	TRBJ2-7	TGTGCCAGCAGCTTAGATCTAGCGGCCTCCTACGAGCAGTACTTC	CASSLDLAASYEQYF
-	TRBV10-3	TRBD2	TRBJ2-1	TGTGCCATCAGTGAAGAACTCAGCGGGGGGGGTAGGAATGAGCAGTTCTTC	CAISEELSGGGRNEQFF
-	TRBV28	TRBD2	TRBJ2-7	TGTGCCAGCAGTTTTTTCGGACTAGCGGGAGGGCCTGAAGAGCAGTACTTC	CASSFFGLAGGPEEQYF
-	TRBV18	-	TRBJ2-5	TGTGCCAGCTCACGGTCGAGATCCCAAGAGACCCAGTACTTC	CASSRSRSQETQYF
-	TRBV15	-	TRBJ1-1	TGTGCCACCAGCAGAGACGGGGGGAACACTGAAGCTTTCTTT	CATSRDGGNTEAFF
-	TRBV11-3	TRBD1	TRBJ1-1	TGTGCCAGCAGCTGTCGCCGGGACAGGGGAACGAACACTGAAGCTTTCTTT	CASSCRRDRGTNTEAFF
-	TRBV18	-	TRBJ2-3	TGTGCCAGTTCACCAGGCCAGGGGCTGAGCACAGATACGCAGTATTTT	CASSPGQGLSTDTQYF
-	TRBV5-1	TRBD2	TRBJ2-3	TGCGCCAGCAGCTCCCGACCAAGACTAGCGGGAAGCACAGATACGCAGTATTTT	CASSSRPRLAGSTDTQYF
once	TRBV13	-	TRBJ1-5	TGTGCCAGCAGCTTAGGACAGGCCCAGCCCCAGCATTTT	CASSLGQAQPQHF
-	TRBV6-5	-	TRBJ1-4	TGTGCCAGCCTTGGGGCCGACTCTGAAAAACTGTTTTTT	CASLGADSEKLFF
-	TRBV29-1	TRBD1	TRBJ2-7	TGCAGCGTCGCCGTGGTACCGGGACAGGTGATTGACGAGCAGTACTTC	CSVAVVPGQVIDEQYF
-	TRBV28	-	TRBJ2-7	TGTGCCAGCTCGAAGGTCTCTTACGAGCAGTACTTC	CASSKVSYEQYF
-	TRBV9	-	TRBJ1-2	TGTGCCAGCAGCGCCGGGGAGGATTACTATGGCTACACCTTC	CASSAGEDYYGYTF
-	TRBV11-2	-	TRBJ1-6	TGTGCCAGCAGCTACCATAATTCACCCCTCCACTTT	CASSYHNSPLHF
-	TRBV29-1	-	TRBJ1-1	TGCAGCGTTGCAGGGTTAATGAACACTGAAGCTTTCTTT	CSVAGLMNTEAFF
-	TRBV5-4	-	TRBJ2-7	TGTGCCAGCAGCTCTGACAGGTACGAGCAGTACTTC	CASSSDRYEQYF
-	TRBV6-6	TRBD1	TRBJ2-7	TGTGCCAGCAGTGGCACAGGGGTCTACGAGCAGTACTTC	CASSGTGVYEQYF
-	TRBV19	-	TRBJ2-3	TGTGCCAGTAGTATGGGAGATTCTAGCACAGATACGCAGTATTTT	CASSMGDSSTDTQYF
once	TRBV5-1	TRBD1	TRBJ2-7	TGCGCCAGCAGCGAAGGGACAGGCTCCCTCCTTGGGCAGTACTTC	CASSEGTGSLLGQYF
-	TRBV10-3	-	TRBJ2-2	TGTGCCATCAGATCGGGGACGAACACCGGGGAGCTGTTTTTT	CAIRSGTNTGELFF
-	TRBV7-2	-	TRBJ1-5	TGTGCCAGCAGCTTAGTTGGGGGTTATAGCAATCAGCCCCAGCATTTT	CASSLVGGYSNQPQHF
-	TRBV6-1	-	TRBJ1-6	TGTGCCAGCAGTGAAGTATTAGGGGAAAGCTCCTATAATTCACCCCTCCACTTT	CASSEVLGESSYNSPLHF
-	TRBV18	-	TRBJ2-7	TGTGCCAGCTCACCTCAAGAGGGGCAGTACGAGCAGTACTTC	CASSPQEGQYEQYF
once	TRBV18	-	TRBJ2-2	TGTGCCAGCTCACCAGCCAGAACCGGGGAGCTGTTTTTT	CASSPARTGELFF
-	TRBV30	TRBD1	TRBJ2-4	TGTGCCTGCCTCGAGGACAGGGGGAACATTCAGTACTTC	CACLEDRGNIQYF
once	TRBV18	TRBD1	TRBJ2-5	TGTGCCAGCTCACCACAGGGGGCGGGAGAGACCCAGTACTTC	CASSPQGAGETQYF
-	TRBV2	TRBD2	TRBJ2-1	TGTGCCAGCAGTGAAGAGGCGGGAGGTGCCTACAATGAGCAGTTCTTC	CASSEEAGGAYNEQFF
-	TRBV18	-	TRBJ1-2	TGTGCCAGCTCACCAGCAGGAACTCGACCCGTATATGGCTACACCTTC	CASSPAGTRPVYGYTF
-	TRBV2	-	TRBJ1-1	TGTGCCAGCAGTGTAATAGAAAAAGGGGACGCGGCTTTCTTT	CASSVIEKGDAAFF
few	TRBV2	TRBD1	TRBJ1-2	TGTGCCAGCAGTGAAGCGTCCAGGGGGCTTGGCTACACCTTC	CASSEASRGLGYTF
-	TRBV18	-	TRBJ2-3	TGTGCCAGCTCACCACCGGTGTCAGGGGGGGTTGGCACAGATACGCAGTATTTT	CASSPPVSGGVGTDTQYF
-	TRBV29-1	-	TRBJ2-7	TGCAGCGTTGGACAGAACTACGAGCAGTACTTC	CSVGQNYEQYF
once	TRBV9	-	TRBJ1-4	TGTGCCAGCAGCGTAGGCGTAGGTGGAACTAATGAAAAACTGTTTTTT	CASSVGVGGTNEKLFF
-	TRBV6-1	TRBD1	TRBJ2-1	TGTGCCAGCAGTGGGAATCCGGGACAGGGGCAGTTCTTC	CASSGNPGQGQFF
-	TRBV6-5	-	TRBJ1-1	TGTGCCAGCAGTCGACGGGAGAACACTGAAGCTTTCTTT	CASSRRENTEAFF
few	TRBV5-8	-	TRBJ2-1	TGTGCCAGCAGTTTTAAGGCCGCAGGGCGCAGTGAGCAGTTCTTC	CASSFKAAGRSEQFF
-	TRBV5-1	TRBD2	TRBJ2-1	TGCGCCAGCAGCTTGGGTCTAGCGGGAGTGTATGAGCAGTTCTTC	CASSLGLAGVYEQFF
-	TRBV7-6	TRBD1	TRBJ2-3	TGTGCCAGCAGCTTAGCCCCCGGACAGGGCGGCACAGATACGCAGTATTTT	CASSLAPGQGGTDTQYF
-	TRBV7-6	TRBD1	TRBJ2-7	TGTGCCAGCAGCTTTTACCCCGGGACAGGGGCGGGGAACGAGCAGTACTTC	CASSFYPGTGAGNEQYF
-	TRBV6-6	-	TRBJ2-3	TGTGCCAGCAGTCGAGATACGCAGTATTTT	CASSRDTQYF